Listed below are T cell receptor beta chains from one sample, sequenced in a study of blood T cell repertoires in COVID-19. TCRdb keeps only in-frame clones here, not all; method: immunoSEQ multiplex PCR. This table has 80,000 or so clones, around 82% appearing once. What was sequenced was peripheral blood. The source of these receptors is a human donor in a cohort sampled during active COVID-19. The CDR3 runs from the conserved cysteine through the conserved F or W. A D gene is named only where the DNA matches it firmly. Clone size is stated in some rows and not others, as once, few, many or a class when expanded.

CDR3 DNA,CDR3 protein,clone size,D gene,V gene,J gene
TGCGCCAGCAGTGAGGCGGGGATGCGGACAAGGTCTTTCTTT,CASSEAGMRTRSFF,few,.,TRBV10-2,TRBJ1-1
TGCAGCCAAAAAAACCACGACAGGGATGGCTACACCTTC,CSQKNHDRDGYTF,.,TRBD1,TRBV29-1,TRBJ1-2
TGTGCCAGCAAACCACCGGGACAGGCAAACGAGCAGTACTTC,CASKPPGQANEQYF,.,TRBD1,TRBV6-5,TRBJ2-7
TGTGCCAGTAGCACTCCGGGACAGGGGTATGGCTACACCTTC,CASSTPGQGYGYTF,.,TRBD1,TRBV19,TRBJ1-2
TGTGCCAGCAGCCCCGGGACAGGGACCTACTCTGAAGCTTTCTTT,CASSPGTGTYSEAFF,.,TRBD1,TRBV7-9,TRBJ1-1
TGTGCCAGCAGCCCGACAGTATACGAGCAGTACTTC,CASSPTVYEQYF,.,.,TRBV12-3/TRBV12-4,TRBJ2-7
TGTGCCAGCAGTCGACAGACAAATGAGCAGTTCTTC,CASSRQTNEQFF,.,.,TRBV12-3/TRBV12-4,TRBJ2-1
TGTGCCAGCAGTTTATCAGGGGGCGCGGGTGCTTTCTTT,CASSLSGGAGAFF,once,TRBD1,TRBV28,TRBJ1-1
TGTGCCAGCAGCTTGGACAGGGAAGCTTTCTTT,CASSLDREAFF,once,TRBD1,TRBV6-5,TRBJ1-1
TGCGCCAGCAGCCAAGTGAGTTCCGGTCAAGCGGGTAACTACGAGCAGTACTTC,CASSQVSSGQAGNYEQYF,.,.,TRBV4-1,TRBJ2-7
TGTGCCACCAGCCCCGCCCGCTCTACGGCAGATACGCAGTATTTT,CATSPARSTADTQYF,.,.,TRBV15,TRBJ2-3
TGTGCCAGCACCTCCTCGCGGCTCCCGAACACTGAAGCTTTCTTT,CASTSSRLPNTEAFF,few,.,TRBV7-9,TRBJ1-1
TGTGCCAGCAGCTTGGCCGTGAATTCACCCCTCCACTTT,CASSLAVNSPLHF,.,.,TRBV5-4,TRBJ1-6
TGTGCCAGCAGCTTCGGGAGTAATGTTCAGTTCTTC,CASSFGSNVQFF,.,.,TRBV7-3,TRBJ2-1
TGTGCCTGGAGTGAGGTGGGACAGGGTCGTCGCAATCAGCCCCAGCATTTT,CAWSEVGQGRRNQPQHF,few,TRBD1,TRBV30,TRBJ1-5
TGCGCCAGCAGTAAAATTATAGGACTGGATAGCGCGTACAATGAGCAGTTCTTC,CASSKIIGLDSAYNEQFF,.,.,TRBV4-1,TRBJ2-1
TGTGCCAGCAGTCCACAGGGCGGTCAAGGCTACACCTTC,CASSPQGGQGYTF,.,.,TRBV7-2,TRBJ1-2
TGTGCCAGTGGACAGGGGATCTACGAGCAGTACTTC,CASGQGIYEQYF,.,TRBD1,TRBV19,TRBJ2-7
TGTGCCAGCAGCTCCCGGGACAGGACAACTCCTGGAAACACCATATATTTT,CASSSRDRTTPGNTIYF,.,.,TRBV12-1,TRBJ1-3
TGTGCCAGCAGCTCCCAACCCCCGGGGTCCGAACTGTTTTTT,CASSSQPPGSELFF,.,.,TRBV7-9,TRBJ1-4
TGTGCCTGGAGCCGGCAGGGTCGGGGGAATTGCGAGCAGTTCTTC,CAWSRQGRGNCEQFF,.,.,TRBV30,TRBJ2-1
TGTGCCAGCCCCCTAAAGATGTCAGGGTTATACAATGAGCAGTTCTTC,CASPLKMSGLYNEQFF,.,.,TRBV5-5,TRBJ2-1
TGTGCCAGCATCCAATTTGGACTAGCGGGAGAGACCCAGTACTTC,CASIQFGLAGETQYF,few,TRBD2,TRBV6-6,TRBJ2-5
TGTGCCAGCAGCTTGACGGAGGGAAGCACAGATACGCAGTATTTT,CASSLTEGSTDTQYF,.,.,TRBV5-4,TRBJ2-3
TGTGCCAGCAGCTTGCCCCGGACACATGGCTACACCTTC,CASSLPRTHGYTF,.,.,TRBV5-8,TRBJ1-2
TGTGCCAGCTGGACTGACTCTGGAAACACCATATATTTT,CASWTDSGNTIYF,.,.,TRBV6-5,TRBJ1-3
TGCGCCAGCAGCTTGTCCGTCTACGCGGACTACGAGCAGTACTTC,CASSLSVYADYEQYF,.,.,TRBV5-1,TRBJ2-7
TGTGCCAGCAGTTACTCGAGATCGAGGGGGGGCGCGGCTGGCGAGCAGTACTTC,CASSYSRSRGGAAGEQYF,.,.,TRBV6-2/TRBV6-3,TRBJ2-7
TGCAGCGTTGGGGGACAGGTAGGCTACGAGCAGTACTTC,CSVGGQVGYEQYF,.,TRBD1,TRBV29-1,TRBJ2-7
TGTGCCAGTAGTCCTCGGGACAGAACTGAAGCTTTCTTT,CASSPRDRTEAFF,.,TRBD1,TRBV19,TRBJ1-1
TGTGCCAGCAGCTTGGCCGTGGGAGCGGGATCTTCGGAGCAGTACTTC,CASSLAVGAGSSEQYF,.,TRBD2,TRBV5-8,TRBJ2-7
TGTGCCAGCAGCTCCACGGGGAAGCGCGGAGTACACGAGCAGTACTTC,CASSSTGKRGVHEQYF,.,.,TRBV7-2,TRBJ2-7
TGCAGCGCGTACGGGAGCTCCTACGAGCAGTACTTC,CSAYGSSYEQYF,.,.,TRBV29-1,TRBJ2-7
TGTGCCAGCAGCAACGGGACAGCCCGTTATGGCTACACCTTC,CASSNGTARYGYTF,once,TRBD1,TRBV11-2,TRBJ1-2
TGTGCCATCAGTGAGACCAGGGGTGGTTCACCCCTCCACTTT,CAISETRGGSPLHF,.,.,TRBV10-3,TRBJ1-6
TGTGCCAGCAGCTTAGAAGGACAGACCGGGGAGCTGTTTTTT,CASSLEGQTGELFF,.,.,TRBV11-3,TRBJ2-2
TGTGCCAGCAGCCTACTAGCGGGGGGGTACACCGGGGAGCTGTTTTTT,CASSLLAGGYTGELFF,.,TRBD2,TRBV3-1/TRBV3-2,TRBJ2-2
TGTGCCAGCGTGCGGGGGGGGGCTGAAGCTTTCTTT,CASVRGGAEAFF,.,.,TRBV2,TRBJ1-1
TGTGCCAGCAGTCTCCGGGGGGGCCATACAGATACGCAGTATTTT,CASSLRGGHTDTQYF,.,TRBD2,TRBV6-5,TRBJ2-3
TGCGCCAGCAGCTTGACAGGGTCTGGAACTAATGAAAAACTGTTTTTT,CASSLTGSGTNEKLFF,.,.,TRBV5-1,TRBJ1-4
TGTGCCTGTGAGGGCAGATCCTACAATGAGCAGTTCTTC,CACEGRSYNEQFF,.,.,TRBV30,TRBJ2-1
TGTGCCACCAGCAGCTTCCCGGAGGAAACGCAGTATTTT,CATSSFPEETQYF,.,.,TRBV15,TRBJ2-3
TGTGCCAGCAGCGTAGGAGGACTAGCGGGGGGGCCGGGAACCGGGGAGCTGTTTTTT,CASSVGGLAGGPGTGELFF,.,TRBD2,TRBV9,TRBJ2-2
TGTGCCAGCAGCACCCGACAGGTCCCCTACGAGCAGTACTTC,CASSTRQVPYEQYF,.,.,TRBV5-4,TRBJ2-7
TGTGCCAGCAGCCAAGGGAGCAGCAATCAGCCCCAGCATTTT,CASSQGSSNQPQHF,.,.,TRBV14,TRBJ1-5